Presented here are 20 T cell receptor beta chains from one specimen sequenced in a study of T-cell reconstitution after alpha-beta-depleted transplantation in children. For TCRbeta, the library was prepared with unique molecular identifiers. MiXCR, applied by TCRdb to the PCR reads, yields one record per CDR3 protein. The sample has more than 150,000 distinct CDR3 sequences, approximately 15% seen once. The input for sequencing was PBMCs from the stem cell graft donor, taken from the stem cell graft. The receptors derive from a human donor who donated a stem cell graft to a child with acute lymphoblastic leukemia.

This clonotype was found many times. The chain carries TRBV6-2 or TRBV6-3 and TRBJ2-1, with 9 bases matching TRBD2. The CDR3 runs 17 residues. Unmatched junction bases numbered 5, after V lost 0 bases and J lost 2 bases. CDR1 is MNHEY, CDR2 SVGEGT, per germline. The CDR3 sequence: CASSYSKTSGTYNEQFF. CDR3 sequence (DNA): TGTGCCAGCAGTTACTCGAAGACTAGCGGTACCTACAATGAGCAGTTCTTC.

This clonotype was detected many times. The chain links TRBV5-8 to TRBJ2-3; D is ambiguous. V was trimmed by 1 base and J by 7 bases, leaving 13 bases between them. Germline V gene lookup returns CDR1 SGHTS and CDR2 YDEGEE. CDR3 size: 14 residues. The CDR3 loop reads CASSLWRILNTQYF. DNA of the CDR3: TGTGCCAGCAGCTTGTGGCGTATCTTGAATACGCAGTATTTT.

This clonotype was counted ten times or more. This rearrangement joins TRBV4-1 to TRBJ2-2; TRBD2 matches 10 bases. This CDR3 is built from 18 residues. Losses at the gene ends were 3 bases for V and 3 bases for J; bases not matched to a gene: 10. Germline loops: CDR1 MGHRA, CDR2 YSYEKL. CDR3 amino acids: CASSQAGPSGRYTGELFF. The CDR3 bases are TGCGCCAGCAGCCAGGCGGGTCCTAGCGGGAGATACACCGGGGAGCTGTTTTTT.

The chain links TRBV20-1 to TRBJ2-2; D is ambiguous. V was cut by 0 bases and J by 4 bases, with 12 bases left in between. The germline V gene encodes CDR1 DFQATT and CDR2 SNEGSKA (reference sequence). The CDR3 loop spans 15 amino acids. The CDR3 protein is CSAREGRSSTGELFF. CDR3 nucleotide sequence: TGCAGTGCTAGAGAGGGCAGGTCGAGCACCGGGGAGCTGTTTTTT.

CDR3 region: CASSEGGSSYEQYF. The CDR3 DNA follows: TGTGCCAGCAGTGAAGGAGGCAGCTCCTACGAGCAGTACTTC. The chain joins TRBV6-1 to TRBJ2-7; the D is unclear. From germline, CDR1 is MNHNS and CDR2 SASEGT. V dropped 1 base and J dropped 0 bases, with 7 bases sitting between them. The CDR3 is 14 residues long.

This clonotype has ten or more counts. The chain recombines TRBV29-1 with TRBJ2-1; 12 bases agree with TRBD2. The CDR3 is made up of 13 amino acids. The V gene end was trimmed by 4 bases and the J gene end by 8 bases; junction bases not matched to a gene: 3. The germline CDR1 and CDR2 sequences are SQVTM and ANQGSEA. The CDR3 spells CSVGTSGVDEQFF. For the CDR3, the DNA is TGCAGCGTTGGGACTAGCGGGGTCGATGAGCAGTTCTTC.

V and J are TRBV18 and TRBJ2-5, with 7 bases that match TRBD2. The junction had 7 bases not matched to a gene; V was cut back by 5 bases and J by 4 bases. This CDR3 comprises 14 residues. Germline lookup yields CDR1 KGHSH and CDR2 LQKENI. The CDR3 DNA is TGTGCCAGCTCAGCGGCGGGAGCGGTAGAGACCCAGTACTTC. This encodes CASSAAGAVETQYF.

This clonotype was observed at least ten times. The V gene is TRBV12-3 or TRBV12-4, the J gene TRBJ2-1; D remains ambiguous. The CDR3 is made up of 11 amino acids. Trimming cost V 6 bases and J 5 bases, with 5 bases left between them. CDR3 DNA sequence: TGTGCCAGCAGACTAAACAATGAGCAGTTCTTC. Encoded protein: CASRLNNEQFF.

This clonotype has a handful of counts. The V and J genes are TRBV29-1 and TRBJ2-3; tentative D call: TRBD2 (6 bases). V gave up 4 bases and J gave up 0 bases, with 14 bases separating them. Germline values: CDR1 SQVTM, CDR2 ANQGSEA. This CDR3 comprises 15 residues. The CDR3 region has the DNA TGCAGCGTTGCGGGCAGCGGGTTCAGCACAGATACGCAGTATTTT. This gives the protein CSVAGSGFSTDTQYF.

The rearrangement uses TRBV10-3 and TRBJ2-6; D is uncertain. The CDR3 runs 13 residues. The germline V gene has CDR1 ENHRY and CDR2 SYGVKD. V was pared by 7 bases and J by 2 bases, with 6 bases between. The CDR3 region has the DNA TGTGCCATCAAAGTAACTGGGGCCAACGTCCTGACTTTC. It encodes CAIKVTGANVLTF.

There are many counts of this clonotype. The V and J genes are TRBV20-1 and TRBJ2-1, with 8 bases that match TRBD2. With 5 bases clipped from V and 7 bases from J, the junction kept 10 bases outside the gene matches. Germline CDR1 DFQATT, CDR2 SNEGSKA (reference sequence). The CDR3 is made up of 14 amino acids. CDR3 sequence reads: CSAPTGVAGNEQFF. The CDR3 nucleotides read TGCAGTGCTCCCACCGGGGTAGCGGGAAATGAGCAGTTCTTC.

This clonotype was found many times. The chain carries TRBV7-9 and TRBJ2-2, with unresolved D. This CDR3 has 14 residues. V lost 5 bases, J lost 3 bases, and 10 bases lay in between. In germline, CDR1 is SEHNR, CDR2 FQNEAQ (reference sequence). The CDR3 here is CASSPSGHTGELFF. DNA of the CDR3: TGTGCCAGCAGCCCCTCCGGTCACACCGGGGAGCTGTTTTTT. Based on the CDR3 plus reference TRBV7-9 and TRBJ2-2, the full variable domain is DTGVSQNPRHKITKRGQNVTFRCDPISEHNRLYWYRQTLGQGPEFLTYFQNEAQLEKSRLLSDRFSAERPKGSFSTLEIQRTEQGDSAMYLCASSPSGHTGELFFGEGSRLTVL.

The sample holds a few counts of this clonotype. The CDR3 loop is CASMEAGQTIGSNQPQHF. DNA for the CDR3: TGTGCCAGCATGGAGGCGGGACAGACCATCGGCAGCAATCAGCCCCAGCATTTT. V usage is TRBV2 and J usage is TRBJ1-5, with TRBD1 matching 7 bases. Trimming cost V 7 bases and J 1 base; bases outside gene matches: 16. There are 18 residues in the CDR3. Looked up from germline, CDR1 is SNHLY and CDR2 is FYNNEI.

The CDR3 is CASTPGGWNEQYF. CDR3 nucleotide sequence: TGTGCCAGCACCCCAGGGGGCTGGAACGAGCAGTACTTC. This chain joins TRBV12-3 or TRBV12-4 and TRBJ2-7, with 8 positions matching TRBD1. This CDR3 is built from 13 residues. V lost 7 bases and J lost 5; bases outside the gene matches: 7.

This clonotype was counted many times. V is TRBV7-9 and J is TRBJ2-7; D possibly matches TRBD1 or TRBD2 (6 bases each). Germline CDR1 and CDR2: SEHNR and FQNEAQ (reference sequence). CDR3 length: 14 residues. The germline V and J ends were trimmed by 2 bases and 4 bases, with 12 bases remaining between them. The CDR3 bases are TGTGCCAGCAGCTTATTGCAGGGGAGGTACGAGCAGTACTTC. It is translated as CASSLLQGRYEQYF.

This clonotype occurred many times. The V call is TRBV28, the J call TRBJ1-3; D is possibly TRBD1 (6 bases). This CDR3 is 14 amino acids long. In germline, CDR1 is MDHEN, CDR2 SYDVKM. The germline V and J ends were trimmed by 10 bases and 4 bases, with 17 bases remaining between them. The CDR3 region has the DNA TGTGCCATCACCCAGGCAGGGGCCGGAAACACCATATATTTT. This gives the protein CAITQAGAGNTIYF.

This clonotype was counted at least ten times. The chain recombines TRBV20-1 with TRBJ1-3; D not certain. Looked up from germline, CDR1 is DFQATT and CDR2 is SNEGSKA (reference sequence). This CDR3 comprises 12 residues. V was cut by 2 bases and J by 4 bases, with 6 bases left in between. The CDR3 is CSARNEGNTIYF. CDR3 nucleotide sequence: TGCAGTGCTAGAAATGAGGGAAACACCATATATTTT.

This clonotype was counted many times. The V and J genes are TRBV6-1 and TRBJ1-6; perhaps TRBD1 as D (6 bases). V was shortened by 4 bases and J by 3 bases, with 10 bases between the two germline ends. The CDR3 sequence is 15 residues long. CDR1 MNHNS and CDR2 SASEGT come from the germline V gene. The CDR3 loop reads CASSADSHYNSPLHF. For the CDR3, the DNA is TGTGCCAGCAGTGCGGACAGCCACTATAATTCACCCCTCCACTTT.

This clonotype appeared many times. The chain carries TRBV20-1 and TRBJ2-1; TRBD1 matches 10 bases. J was trimmed by 3 bases and V by 2 bases; bases with no gene match: 4. CDR1 is DFQATT and CDR2 is SNEGSKA in the germline V gene (reference sequence). The CDR3 length is 15 residues. CDR3: CSARPGTGDYNEQFF. The DNA for the CDR3 is TGCAGTGCTAGACCCGGGACAGGGGACTACAATGAGCAGTTCTTC.

This clonotype was recorded a few times. As DNA, the CDR3 is TGCGCCAGCAGCTCGGGACTAGCGGGAGGGGGCCTTTACGAGCAGTACTTC. Translating it yields CASSSGLAGGGLYEQYF. The rearrangement joins TRBV5-1 to TRBJ2-7; the match to TRBD2 covers 16 bases. V lost 3 bases to trimming and J lost 4 bases; unmatched junction nucleotides: 7. In germline, CDR1 is SGHRS, CDR2 YFSETQ. This CDR3 region has 17 residues.